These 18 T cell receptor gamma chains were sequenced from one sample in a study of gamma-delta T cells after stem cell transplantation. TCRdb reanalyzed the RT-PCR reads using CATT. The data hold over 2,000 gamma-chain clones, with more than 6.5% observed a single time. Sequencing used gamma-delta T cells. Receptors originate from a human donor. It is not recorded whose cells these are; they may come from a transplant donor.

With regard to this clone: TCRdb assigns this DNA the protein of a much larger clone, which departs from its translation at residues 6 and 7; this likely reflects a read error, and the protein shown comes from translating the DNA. The CDR3 coding sequence is TGTGCCACCTGGGACAGAAACTATTATAAGAAACTCTTT. It encodes CATWDRNYYKKLF. J is TRGJ1 or TRGJ2 and V is TRGV2. The J gene was missing in TCRdb and was found by matching the end of the DNA to germline. Germline CDR1 EGSNGY, CDR2 YDSYNSKV. With 3 bases clipped from V and 4 bases from J, the junction kept 6 bases outside the gene matches. The CDR3 consists of 13 residues.

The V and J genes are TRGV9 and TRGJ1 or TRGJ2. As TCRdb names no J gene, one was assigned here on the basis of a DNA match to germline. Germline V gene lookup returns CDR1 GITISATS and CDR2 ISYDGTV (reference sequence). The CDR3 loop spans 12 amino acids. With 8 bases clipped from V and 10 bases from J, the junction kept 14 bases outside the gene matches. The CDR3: CALLDYNEKKLF. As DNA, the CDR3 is TGTGCCTTGTTGGATTATAATGAGAAGAAACTCTTT.

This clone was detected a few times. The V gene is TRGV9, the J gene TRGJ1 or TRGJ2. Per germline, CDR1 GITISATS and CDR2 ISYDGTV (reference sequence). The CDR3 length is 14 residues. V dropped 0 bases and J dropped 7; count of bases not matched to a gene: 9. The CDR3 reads CALWEVEVQYKKLF. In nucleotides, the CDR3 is TGTGCCTTGTGGGAGGTGGAAGTACAGTATAAGAAACTCTTT.

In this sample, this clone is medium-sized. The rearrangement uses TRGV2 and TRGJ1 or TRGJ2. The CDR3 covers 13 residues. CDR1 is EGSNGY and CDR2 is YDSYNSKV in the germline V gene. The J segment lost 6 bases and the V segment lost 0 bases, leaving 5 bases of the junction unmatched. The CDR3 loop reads CATWDGLVYKKLF. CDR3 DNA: TGTGCCACCTGGGACGGGCTTGTTTATAAGAAACTCTTT.

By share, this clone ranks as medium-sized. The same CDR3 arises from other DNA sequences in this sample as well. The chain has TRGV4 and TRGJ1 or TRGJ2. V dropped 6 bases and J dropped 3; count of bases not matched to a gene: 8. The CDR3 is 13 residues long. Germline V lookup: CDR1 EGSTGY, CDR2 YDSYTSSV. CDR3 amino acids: CATWCCRYYKKLF. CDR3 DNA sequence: TGTGCCACCTGGTGTTGCCGTTATTATAAGAAACTCTTT.

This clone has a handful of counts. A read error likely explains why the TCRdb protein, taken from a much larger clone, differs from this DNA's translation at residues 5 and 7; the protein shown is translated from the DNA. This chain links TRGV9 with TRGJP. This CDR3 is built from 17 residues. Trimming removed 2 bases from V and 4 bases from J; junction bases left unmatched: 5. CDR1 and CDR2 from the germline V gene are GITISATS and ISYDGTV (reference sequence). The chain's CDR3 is CALWEADQELGKKIKVF. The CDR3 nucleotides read TGTGCCTTGTGGGAGGCAGACCAAGAGTTGGGCAAAAAAATCAAGGTATTT.

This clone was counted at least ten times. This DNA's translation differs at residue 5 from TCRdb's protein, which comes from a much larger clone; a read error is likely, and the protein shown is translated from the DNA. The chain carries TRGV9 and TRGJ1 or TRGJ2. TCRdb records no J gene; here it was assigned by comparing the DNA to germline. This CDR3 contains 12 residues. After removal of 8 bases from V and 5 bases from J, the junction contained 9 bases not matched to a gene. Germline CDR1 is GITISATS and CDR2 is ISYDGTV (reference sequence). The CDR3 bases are TGTGCCTTGTTGAATTCTAATTATAAGAAACTCTTT. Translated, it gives CALLNSNYKKLF.

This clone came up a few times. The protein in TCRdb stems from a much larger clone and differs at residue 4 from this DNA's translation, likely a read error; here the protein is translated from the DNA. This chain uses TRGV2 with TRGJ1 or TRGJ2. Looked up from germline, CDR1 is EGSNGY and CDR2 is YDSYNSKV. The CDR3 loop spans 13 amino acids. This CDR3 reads CATRDGIYYKKLF. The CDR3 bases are TGTGCCACCCGGGACGGAATCTATTATAAGAAACTCTTT.

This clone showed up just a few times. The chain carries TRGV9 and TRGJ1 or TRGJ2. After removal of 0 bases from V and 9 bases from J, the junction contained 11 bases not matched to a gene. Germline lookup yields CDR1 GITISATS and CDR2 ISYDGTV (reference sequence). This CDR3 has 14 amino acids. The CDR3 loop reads CALWEVEVQTKKLF. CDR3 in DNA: TGTGCCTTGTGGGAGGTGGAAGTACAAACTAAGAAACTCTTT.

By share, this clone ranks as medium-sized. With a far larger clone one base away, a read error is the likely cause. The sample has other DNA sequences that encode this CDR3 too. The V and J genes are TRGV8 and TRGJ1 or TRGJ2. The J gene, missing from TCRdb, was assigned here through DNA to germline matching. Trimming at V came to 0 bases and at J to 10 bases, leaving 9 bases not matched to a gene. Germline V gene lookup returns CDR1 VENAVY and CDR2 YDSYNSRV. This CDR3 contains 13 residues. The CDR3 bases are TGTGCCACCTGGGATAGGTATCTGGGAAAGAAACTCTTT. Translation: CATWDRYLGKKLF.

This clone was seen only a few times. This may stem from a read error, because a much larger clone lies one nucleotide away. This CDR3 is CALWEVLGFNYKKLF. The CDR3 coding sequence is TGTGCCTTGTGGGAGGTGTTGGGTTTTAATTATAAGAAACTCTTT. This chain links TRGV9 with TRGJ1 or TRGJ2. TCRdb is silent on the J gene; assignment here came from matching the DNA to germline. Trimming cost V 0 bases and J 5 bases; bases outside gene matches: 10. In germline, CDR1 is GITISATS, CDR2 ISYDGTV (reference sequence). This CDR3 region has 15 residues.

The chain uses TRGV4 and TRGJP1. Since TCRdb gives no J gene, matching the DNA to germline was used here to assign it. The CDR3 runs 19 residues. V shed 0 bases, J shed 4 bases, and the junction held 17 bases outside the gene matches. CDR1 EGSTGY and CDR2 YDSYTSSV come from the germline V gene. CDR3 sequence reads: CATWDGVEGLNCTGWFKIF. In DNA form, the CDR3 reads TGTGCCACCTGGGATGGGGTAGAAGGCCTTAATTGCACTGGTTGGTTCAAGATATTT.

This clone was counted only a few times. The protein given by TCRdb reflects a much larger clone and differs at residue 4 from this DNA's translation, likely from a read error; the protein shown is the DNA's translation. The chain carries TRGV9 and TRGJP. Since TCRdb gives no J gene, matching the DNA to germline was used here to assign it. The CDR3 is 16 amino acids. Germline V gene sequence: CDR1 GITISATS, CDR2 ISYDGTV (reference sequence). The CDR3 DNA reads TGTGCCTTGGGGGAGGCGAAAGAGTTGGGCAAAAAAATCAAGGTATTT. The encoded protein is CALGEAKELGKKIKVF.

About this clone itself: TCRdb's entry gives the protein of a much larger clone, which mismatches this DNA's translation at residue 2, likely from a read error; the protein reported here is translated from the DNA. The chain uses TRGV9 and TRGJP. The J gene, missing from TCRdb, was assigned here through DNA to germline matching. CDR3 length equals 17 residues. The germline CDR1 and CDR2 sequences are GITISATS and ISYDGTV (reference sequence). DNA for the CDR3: TGTACCTTGTGGGAAGCGAACGTGGAGTTGGGCAAAAAAATCAAGGTATTT. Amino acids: CTLWEANVELGKKIKVF.

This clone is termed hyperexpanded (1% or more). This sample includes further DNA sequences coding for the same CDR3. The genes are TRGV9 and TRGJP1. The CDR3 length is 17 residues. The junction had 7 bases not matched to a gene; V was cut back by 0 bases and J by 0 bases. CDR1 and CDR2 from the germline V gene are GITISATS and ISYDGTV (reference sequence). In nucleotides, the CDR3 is TGTGCCTTGTGGGAGGTGCGAGGTAATACCACTGGTTGGTTCAAGATATTT. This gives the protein CALWEVRGNTTGWFKIF.

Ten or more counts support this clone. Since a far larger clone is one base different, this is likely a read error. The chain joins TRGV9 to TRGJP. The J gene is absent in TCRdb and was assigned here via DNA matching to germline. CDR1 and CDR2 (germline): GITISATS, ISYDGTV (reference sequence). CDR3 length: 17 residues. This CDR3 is CALWEANVEWGKKIKVF. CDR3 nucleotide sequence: TGTGCCTTGTGGGAAGCGAACGTGGAGTGGGGCAAAAAAATCAAGGTATTT.

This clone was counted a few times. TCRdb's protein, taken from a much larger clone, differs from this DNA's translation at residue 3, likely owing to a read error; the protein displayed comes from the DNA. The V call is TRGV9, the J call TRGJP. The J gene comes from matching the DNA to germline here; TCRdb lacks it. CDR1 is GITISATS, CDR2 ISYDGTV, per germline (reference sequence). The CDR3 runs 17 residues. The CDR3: CAVWEGFQELGKKIKVF. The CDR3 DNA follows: TGTGCCGTGTGGGAGGGATTTCAAGAGTTGGGCAAAAAAATCAAGGTATTT.

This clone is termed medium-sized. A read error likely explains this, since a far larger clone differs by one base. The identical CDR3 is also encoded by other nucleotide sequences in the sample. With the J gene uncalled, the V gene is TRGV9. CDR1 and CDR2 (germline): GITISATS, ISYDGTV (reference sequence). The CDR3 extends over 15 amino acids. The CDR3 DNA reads TGTGCCTTGTGGGAGGTGGGGGGTAGGTATTATAAGAAGCTCTTT. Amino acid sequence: CALWEVGGRYYKKLF.